A single sample is the source of the 30 T cell receptor beta chains below, sequenced in a study of blood T cell repertoires in COVID-19 (dated by TCRdb to the early 2020s). The method behind the library was the immunoSEQ multiplex PCR assay. Imported from immuneACCESS, the table was reduced by TCRdb to in-frame sequences with V and J called. These copies leave out some clones; in studies compared against another copy, an unresolved V gene accounts for under half, and the cause of the remainder is not known. This sample lists roughly 170,000 clones; approximately 84% were detected once. Approximately 7.1% of the sample rests with the top ten. Sequencing was done on a sample of peripheral blood. All receptors derive from a human donor in a cohort sampled during active COVID-19.

CDR3 residues: CASRQGSGWPQHF. CDR3 nucleotide sequence: TGTGCCAGCAGACAGGGGTCGGGATGGCCCCAGCATTTT. The rearrangement joins TRBV2 to TRBJ1-5, with TRBD1 matching over 7 bases. The CDR3 is 13 residues long. V was clipped by 6 bases and J by 9 bases; unmatched bases: 8. Germline CDR1 and CDR2: SNHLY and FYNNEI.

The chain uses TRBV5-1 and TRBJ1-2; D remains unclear. Looked up from germline, CDR1 is SGHRS and CDR2 is YFSETQ. V was cut by 1 base and J by 0 bases, with 10 bases left in between. The CDR3 is 15 amino acids. CDR3 amino acids: CASSLSDITNYGYTF. Here the CDR3 DNA reads TGCGCCAGCAGCTTGTCAGATATTACTAACTATGGCTACACCTTC.

This chain uses TRBV3-1 (or the pseudogene TRBV3-2) with TRBJ2-7; 8 nucleotides line up with TRBD1. Germline V lookup: CDR1 LGHDT, CDR2 YNNKEL (reference sequence). V shed 3 bases, J shed 2 bases, and the junction held 6 bases outside the gene matches. The CDR3 has 15 amino acids. CDR3 nucleotide sequence: TGTGCCAGCAGCCAGACCCCGACAGGGGCCTACGAGCAGTACTTC. Protein sequence: CASSQTPTGAYEQYF.

A few counts support this clone. The V call is TRBV15, the J call TRBJ1-1, with TRBD1 as a possible D gene (5 bases). V gave up 0 bases and J gave up 6 bases, with 11 bases separating them. CDR1 and CDR2 from the germline V gene are LNHNV and YYDKDF (reference sequence). The CDR3 runs 14 residues. The CDR3 region is CATSRDRAGAEAFF. The CDR3 DNA reads as TGTGCCACCAGCAGAGACAGGGCGGGGGCTGAAGCTTTCTTT.

The chain is built from TRBV3-1 (or the pseudogene TRBV3-2) and TRBJ1-4; 9 bases fit TRBD1. The V and J ends lost 4 bases and 4 bases, in that order; junction bases with no gene match: 7. The CDR3 is 16 residues long. The germline V gene encodes CDR1 LGHDT and CDR2 YNNKEL (reference sequence). CDR3 nucleotide sequence: TGTGCCAGCAGCCCCCGACAGGGGGTTTATAATGAAAAACTGTTTTTT. This codes for CASSPRQGVYNEKLFF.

The chain couples TRBV6-1 to TRBJ1-2; D remains unclear. This CDR3 spans 15 amino acids. Trimming left V 0 bases short and J 8 bases short, with 16 bases between. The germline V gene has CDR1 MNHNS and CDR2 SASEGT. As DNA, the CDR3 is TGTGCCAGCAGTGAAGCGAGAGAGGGCCTGGACGGCTACACCTTC. This translates into CASSEAREGLDGYTF.

The gene calls are TRBV19 and TRBJ1-2; weak D call: TRBD1 (5 bases). V shed 5 bases and J shed 3 bases, with 13 bases lying between them. The CDR3 totals 14 residues. CDR1 LNHDA and CDR2 SQIVND come from the germline V gene (reference sequence). In nucleotides, the CDR3 is TGTGCCAGTAGTTTGGGGCCCCAGGACTATGGCTACACCTTC. Encoded protein: CASSLGPQDYGYTF.

The chain links TRBV5-1 to TRBJ2-3; 7 bases fit TRBD1. Germline V gives CDR1 SGHRS, CDR2 YFSETQ. With 2 bases clipped from V and 1 base from J, the junction kept 1 base outside the gene matches. CDR3 size: 14 residues. CDR3 nucleotides: TGCGCCAGCAGCTTCGACAGGGGCACAGATACGCAGTATTTT. This codes for CASSFDRGTDTQYF.

This chain joins TRBV10-3 and TRBJ1-1, with D possibly matching TRBD1 (5 bases). V was trimmed by 8 bases and J by 2 bases, leaving 12 bases between them. CDR3 length equals 13 residues. Germline CDR1 reads ENHRY; CDR2 reads SYGVKD. CDR3 nucleotide sequence: TGTGCCATCCTCGACAGACCTAACACTGAAGCTTTCTTT. Translating gives CAILDRPNTEAFF.

The chain links TRBV5-1 to TRBJ2-7; D perhaps matches TRBD1 (6 bases). CDR1 is SGHRS and CDR2 is YFSETQ in the germline V gene. The CDR3 is 13 residues long. V shed 1 base and J shed 3 bases, with 8 bases lying between them. In nucleotides, the CDR3 is TGCGCCAGCAGCTTGCCAGGGGACTACGAGCAGTACTTC. Amino acids: CASSLPGDYEQYF.

The chain's CDR3 is CASSRVSGNTIYF. CDR3 DNA: TGTGCCAGCAGTCGTGTCTCTGGAAACACCATATATTTT. This chain uses TRBV2 with TRBJ1-3; no reliable D call. This CDR3 has 13 residues. The germline gives CDR1 SNHLY, CDR2 FYNNEI. The V end lost 5 bases, the J end lost 0 bases, and 5 bases lay between the germline ends.

V usage is TRBV28 and J usage is TRBJ1-3; a possible D gene is TRBD1 (6 bases). V gave up 6 bases and J gave up 2 bases, with 11 bases separating them. This CDR3 comprises 14 residues. Germline values: CDR1 MDHEN, CDR2 SYDVKM. The CDR3 region has the DNA TGTGCCAGCAGCCTCACAGGGACTGGAAACACCATATATTTT. Protein: CASSLTGTGNTIYF. The full variable domain, its missing parts supplied by reference TRBV28 and TRBJ1-3, is DVKVTQSSRYLVKRTGEKVFLECVQDMDHENMFWYRQDPGLGLRLIYFSYDVKMKEKGDIPEGYSVSREKKERFSLILESASTNQTSMYLCASSLTGTGNTIYFGEGSWLTVV.

This clone was counted a single time. The rearrangement joins TRBV5-1 to TRBJ2-7; D remains unclear. The V and J ends lost 0 bases and 6 bases respectively, with 7 bases between them. The V gene's germline CDR1 is SGHRS and CDR2 YFSETQ. The CDR3 length is 12 residues. The CDR3 is CASSLDGGEQYF. The CDR3 DNA reads as TGCGCCAGCAGCTTGGACGGTGGCGAGCAGTACTTC.

The V and J genes are TRBV4-2 and TRBJ1-1; D is unresolved. The V gene lost 2 bases and the J gene lost 10 bases, with 11 bases spanning the gap. The CDR3 extends over 12 amino acids. CDR1 is LGHNA and CDR2 is YNFKEQ in the germline V gene. In DNA, the CDR3 is TGTGCCAGCAGCCAAAGCTCTCGAGGAGCTTTCTTT. Amino acid sequence: CASSQSSRGAFF.

The CDR3 loop is CASSPVVGLTNTGELFF. CDR3 DNA sequence: TGTGCCAGCAGCCCCGTGGTGGGACTAACGAACACCGGGGAGCTGTTTTTT. The chain has TRBV5-5 and TRBJ2-2, with 7 nucleotides matching TRBD2. The CDR3 is 17 residues long. The J segment lost 0 bases and the V segment lost 4 bases, leaving 9 bases of the junction unmatched. Germline CDR1 SGHKS, CDR2 YYEKEE (reference sequence).

As concerns this clone: Other DNA sequences from this sample encode an identical CDR3 as well. The chain has TRBV7-8 and TRBJ1-1; D uncertain. This CDR3 spans 13 amino acids. From germline, CDR1 is SGHVS and CDR2 FQNEAQ. V dropped 1 base and J dropped 2 bases, with 5 bases sitting between them. For the CDR3, the DNA is TGTGCCAGCAGCTTAGACAGAAACACTGAAGCTTTCTTT. This sequence encodes CASSLDRNTEAFF. Filled out from reference TRBV7-8 and TRBJ1-1, the complete variable domain reads GAGVSQSPRYKVAKRGQDVALRCDPISGHVSLFWYQQALGQGPEFLTYFQNEAQLDKSGLPSDRFFAERPEGSVSTLKIQRTQQEDSAVYLCASSLDRNTEAFFGQGTRLTVV.

The CDR3 DNA reads TGCGCCAGCAGCTTGGACACAGGGCCAGCTAATGAAAAACTGTTTTTT. It translates to CASSLDTGPANEKLFF. The chain joins TRBV5-1 to TRBJ1-4, with D possibly matching TRBD1 (6 bases). The germline gives CDR1 SGHRS, CDR2 YFSETQ. The CDR3 covers 16 residues. The V and J ends lost 0 bases and 3 bases respectively, with 12 bases between them.

J is TRBJ1-1 and V is TRBV19, with D maybe TRBD1 (6 bases). The CDR3 has 15 amino acids. CDR1 and CDR2 from the germline V gene are LNHDA and SQIVND (reference sequence). Trimming pared 8 bases from V and 4 bases from J, leaving 20 bases between. The CDR3 loop is CASGKEPGVSTEAFF. The CDR3 DNA sequence: TGTGCCAGTGGAAAGGAGCCAGGGGTGAGCACTGAAGCTTTCTTT.

DNA for the CDR3: TGTGCCAGCAGTGATCGCAGGGGGCCTACCTTGTTTGGGGCCAACGTCCTGACTTTC. It translates to CASSDRRGPTLFGANVLTF. V gene TRBV6-1 combines with J gene TRBJ2-6; 8 nucleotides match TRBD1. J gave up 3 bases and V 3 bases, and 13 bases lay outside the gene matches. The germline V gene has CDR1 MNHNS and CDR2 SASEGT. The length of the CDR3 is 19 residues.

CDR3 loop: CAISESWTGGNTGELFF. The CDR3 bases are TGTGCCATCAGTGAGTCGTGGACAGGGGGGAACACCGGGGAGCTGTTTTTT. This chain links TRBV10-3 with TRBJ2-2; 10 bases match TRBD1. The CDR3 consists of 17 residues. V shed 0 bases and J 1 base; nucleotides not matched to a gene: 2. In germline, CDR1 is ENHRY, CDR2 SYGVKD.

The chain employs TRBV6-1 and TRBJ2-7, with a weak D call TRBD2 (6 bases). The length of the CDR3 is 15 residues. V lost 1 base, J lost 7 bases, and 17 bases lay in between. CDR1 is MNHNS, CDR2 SASEGT, per germline. CDR3 coding DNA: TGTGCCAGCAGTGAAGTTACTAGCCCTTTCGGAGAGCAGTACTTC. This translates into CASSEVTSPFGEQYF.

V is TRBV19 and J is TRBJ1-2; D may be TRBD1 (5 bases). V dropped 3 bases and J dropped 3 bases, with 8 bases sitting between them. Germline-derived CDR1 and CDR2 are LNHDA and SQIVND (reference sequence). The CDR3 loop spans 13 amino acids. Here the CDR3 reads CASSMAGHYGYTF. In DNA form, the CDR3 reads TGTGCCAGTAGTATGGCGGGGCACTATGGCTACACCTTC.

The chain links TRBV14 to TRBJ1-6; D ambiguous. There are 16 residues in the CDR3. Germline V gives CDR1 SGHDN, CDR2 FVKESK. Trimming shortened V by 1 base and J by 11 bases, and 18 bases separated the two germline ends. DNA for the CDR3: TGTGCCAGCAGCCAAGCATACCGGCAGGTCGACCCACCCCTCCACTTT. Encoded protein: CASSQAYRQVDPPLHF.

The chain employs TRBV7-8 and TRBJ1-5; D not certain. V was cut by 1 base and J by 2 bases, with 6 bases left in between. This CDR3 has 14 amino acids. Germline-derived CDR1 and CDR2 are SGHVS and FQNEAQ. The CDR3 DNA sequence: TGTGCCAGCAGCTTAGGGGCCCGCAATCAGCCCCAGCATTTT. Protein sequence: CASSLGARNQPQHF.

V is TRBV11-2 and J is TRBJ1-1; D is possibly TRBD1 (6 bases). Germline V CDR1 and CDR2: SGHAT, FQNNGV. V lost 2 bases and J 5 bases, leaving 12 bases between the germline ends. The CDR3 spans 14 residues. The CDR3 is CASSLLIRGTEAFF. The CDR3 DNA reads as TGTGCCAGCAGCTTACTAATCAGGGGAACTGAAGCTTTCTTT.

The chain has TRBV5-1 and TRBJ2-1, with D unresolved. CDR1 is SGHRS, CDR2 YFSETQ, per germline. The CDR3 has 13 amino acids. Between the trimmed V and J ends, which lost 4 bases and 7 bases, there was a span of 12 bases. This CDR3 is CASSPPQANEQFF. For the CDR3, the DNA is TGCGCCAGCAGCCCCCCTCAGGCGAATGAGCAGTTCTTC.

The chain is built from TRBV2 and TRBJ1-2, with D unresolved. The CDR3 sequence is 13 residues long. The germline V gene has CDR1 SNHLY and CDR2 FYNNEI. Trimming cost V 6 bases and J 4 bases, with 12 bases left between them. CDR3 loop: CASRVGRLYGYTF. In nucleotides, the CDR3 is TGTGCCAGCAGAGTAGGGAGGCTCTATGGCTACACCTTC.

The rearrangement links TRBV5-4 to TRBJ2-5; D might be TRBD1 (5 bases). The CDR3 contains 13 residues. Trimming cost V 3 bases and J 3 bases, with 9 bases left between them. Germline V lookup: CDR1 SGHNT, CDR2 YYREEE (reference sequence). The CDR3 loop reads CASSSGREETQYF. The CDR3 region has the DNA TGTGCCAGCAGCTCGGGCAGGGAAGAGACCCAGTACTTC.

V gene TRBV3-1 (or the pseudogene TRBV3-2) combines with J gene TRBJ2-7; the match to TRBD2 covers 9 bases. The CDR3 runs to 16 residues. The trim removed 1 base at V and 2 bases at J, leaving 6 bases unmatched. CDR1 and CDR2 from the germline V gene are LGHDT and YNNKEL (reference sequence). The CDR3 nucleotides read TGTGCCAGCAGCCAAGGTCTAGCGGGGACCACCTACGAGCAGTACTTC. Encoded protein: CASSQGLAGTTYEQYF.

The V gene is TRBV7-9, the J gene TRBJ1-4, with D unclear. The ends were cut back, 4 bases at V and 4 bases at J, with 4 bases in the middle. Germline V CDR1 and CDR2: SEHNR, FQNEAQ (reference sequence). The CDR3 is 12 amino acids. This chain's CDR3 is CASSSRNEKLFF. CDR3 bases: TGTGCCAGCAGCTCCCGTAATGAAAAACTGTTTTTT.